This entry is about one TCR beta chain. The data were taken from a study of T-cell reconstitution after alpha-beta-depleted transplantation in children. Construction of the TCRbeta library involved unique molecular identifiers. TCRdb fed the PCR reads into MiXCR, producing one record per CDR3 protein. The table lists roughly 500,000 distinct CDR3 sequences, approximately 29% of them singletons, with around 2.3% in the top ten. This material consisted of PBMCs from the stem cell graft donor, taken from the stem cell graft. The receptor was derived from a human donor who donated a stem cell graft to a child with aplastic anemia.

The CDR3 DNA reads TGTGCCTCGGGGTCGGGGGAGGTAACCCAGTACTTC. Translating it yields CASGSGEVTQYF. The V and J genes are TRBV28 and TRBJ2-5, with a weak D call TRBD2 (6 bases). Germline V gives CDR1 MDHEN, CDR2 SYDVKM. The CDR3 extends over 12 amino acids. Trimming removed 11 bases at V and 8 bases at J, with 18 bases between.